The sequence of this T cell receptor beta chain was determined in a study of blood T cell repertoires in COVID-19. The overall study: In each case, the material was cDNA or gDNA derived from T cells, B-cell-depleted T cells, or PBMCs.

Residents of over 20 US areas, aged about 18 to 89 years, made up the participants. Cohorts were determined from participant-reported clinical history. Germline values: CDR1 MNHEY, CDR2 SMNVEV (reference sequence). The CDR3 is made up of 14 amino acids. With 4 bases removed from V and 2 bases from J, the gap between germline ends came to 12 bases. Original processing notes: Amplified reference gene primers provided the basis for estimating nucleated cell counts. Measured with immunoSEQ multiplex PCR; TCRdb has only the in-frame clones, and not every one. V and J calls and clone size are as listed in that table; D and trimming were resolved from the DNA. The table lists a few hundred thousand clones, 89% of them singletons.

The V call is TRBV27, the J call TRBJ2-7; maybe TRBD1 (6 bases). The clonotype comes from a woman aged 35 to 49 who had recovered from COVID-19. The sequenced sample consisted of PBMCs or T cells enriched from blood (not recorded which). The CDR3 region is CASSYEGVPYEQYF. CDR3 nucleotides: TGTGCCAGCAGTTACGAGGGGGTTCCCTACGAGCAGTACTTC.